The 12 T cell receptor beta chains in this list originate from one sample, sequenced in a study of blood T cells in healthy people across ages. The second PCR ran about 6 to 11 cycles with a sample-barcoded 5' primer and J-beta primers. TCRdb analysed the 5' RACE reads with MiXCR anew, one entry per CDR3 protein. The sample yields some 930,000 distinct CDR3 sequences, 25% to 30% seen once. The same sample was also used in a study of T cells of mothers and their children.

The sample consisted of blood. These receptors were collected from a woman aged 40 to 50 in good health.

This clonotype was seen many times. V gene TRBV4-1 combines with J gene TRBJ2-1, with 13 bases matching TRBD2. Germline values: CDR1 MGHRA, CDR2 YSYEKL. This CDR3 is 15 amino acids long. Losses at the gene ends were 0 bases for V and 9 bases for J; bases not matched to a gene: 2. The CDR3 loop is CASSQEGLAGAEQFF. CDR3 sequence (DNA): TGCGCCAGCAGCCAAGAAGGACTAGCGGGGGCTGAGCAGTTCTTC.

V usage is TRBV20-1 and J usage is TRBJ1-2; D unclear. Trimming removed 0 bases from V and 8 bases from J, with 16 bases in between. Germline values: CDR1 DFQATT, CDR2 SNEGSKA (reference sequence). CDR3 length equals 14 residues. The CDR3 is CSAREMVGVRGYTF. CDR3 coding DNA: TGCAGTGCTAGAGAAATGGTGGGCGTTAGAGGCTACACCTTC.

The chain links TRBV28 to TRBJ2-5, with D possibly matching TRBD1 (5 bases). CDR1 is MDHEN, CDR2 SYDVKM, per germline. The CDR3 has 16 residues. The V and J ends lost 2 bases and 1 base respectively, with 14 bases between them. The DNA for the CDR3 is TGTGCCAGCAGTTTAAGGCAGGGCCTAGTCCAAGAGACCCAGTACTTC. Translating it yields CASSLRQGLVQETQYF.

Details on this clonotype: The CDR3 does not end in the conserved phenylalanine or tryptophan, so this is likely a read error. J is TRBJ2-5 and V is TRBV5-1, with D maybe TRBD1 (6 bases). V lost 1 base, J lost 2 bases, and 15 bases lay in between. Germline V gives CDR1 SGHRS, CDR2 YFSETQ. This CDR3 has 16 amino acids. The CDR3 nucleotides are TGCGCCAGCAGCTTGATGACAGGTTTGCAGCAAGAGACCCAGTACGTC. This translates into CASSLMTGLQQETQYV.

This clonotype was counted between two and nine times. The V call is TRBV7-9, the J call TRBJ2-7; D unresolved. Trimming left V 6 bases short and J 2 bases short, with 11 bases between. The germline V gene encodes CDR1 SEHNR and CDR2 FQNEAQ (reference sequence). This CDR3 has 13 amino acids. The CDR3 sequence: CASSFPSTYEQYF. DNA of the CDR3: TGTGCCAGCAGTTTTCCATCGACCTACGAGCAGTACTTC.

CDR3 region: CAGQSSYNSPLHF. The CDR3 DNA reads as TGTGCCGGACAGAGCTCCTATAATTCACCCCTCCACTTT. The rearrangement uses TRBV28 and TRBJ1-6, with D perhaps TRBD1 (6 bases). The CDR3 is 13 residues long. Looked up from germline, CDR1 is MDHEN and CDR2 is SYDVKM. V lost 11 bases and J 0 bases, leaving 8 bases between the germline ends.

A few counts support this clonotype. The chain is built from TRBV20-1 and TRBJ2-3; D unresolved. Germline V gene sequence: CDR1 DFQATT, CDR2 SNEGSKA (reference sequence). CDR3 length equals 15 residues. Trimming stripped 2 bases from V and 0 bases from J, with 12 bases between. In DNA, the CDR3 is TGCAGTGCTAGATCCGGCTCCCCAAGCACAGATACGCAGTATTTT. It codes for CSARSGSPSTDTQYF.

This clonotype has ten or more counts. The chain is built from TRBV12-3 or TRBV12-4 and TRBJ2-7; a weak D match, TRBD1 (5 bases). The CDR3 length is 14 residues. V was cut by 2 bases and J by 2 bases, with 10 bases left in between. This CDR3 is CASSLTGLPYEQYF. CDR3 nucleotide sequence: TGTGCCAGCAGTTTAACAGGCCTACCCTACGAGCAGTACTTC.

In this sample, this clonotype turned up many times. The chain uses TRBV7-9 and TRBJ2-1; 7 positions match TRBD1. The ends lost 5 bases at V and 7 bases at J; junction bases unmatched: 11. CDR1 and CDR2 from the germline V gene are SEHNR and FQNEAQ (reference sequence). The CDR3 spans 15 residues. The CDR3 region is CASSPTDRPSNEQFF. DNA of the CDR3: TGTGCCAGCAGCCCGACGGACAGGCCCTCTAATGAGCAGTTCTTC. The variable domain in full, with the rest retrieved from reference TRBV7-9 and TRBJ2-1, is DTGVSQNPRHKITKRGQNVTFRCDPISEHNRLYWYRQTLGQGPEFLTYFQNEAQLEKSRLLSDRFSAERPKGSFSTLEIQRTEQGDSAMYLCASSPTDRPSNEQFFGPGTRLTVL.

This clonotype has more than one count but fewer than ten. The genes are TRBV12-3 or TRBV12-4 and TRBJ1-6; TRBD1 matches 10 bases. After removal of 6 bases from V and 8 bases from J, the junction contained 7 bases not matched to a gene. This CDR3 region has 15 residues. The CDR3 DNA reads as TGTGCCAGCAGCAAGACGACAGGGGGCTATTCACCCCTCCACTTT. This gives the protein CASSKTTGGYSPLHF.

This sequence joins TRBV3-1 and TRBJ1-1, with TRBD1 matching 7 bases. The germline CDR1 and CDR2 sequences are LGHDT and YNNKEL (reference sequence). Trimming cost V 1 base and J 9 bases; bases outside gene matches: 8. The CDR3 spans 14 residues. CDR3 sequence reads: CASSQGGEGAKAFF. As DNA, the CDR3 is TGTGCCAGCAGCCAAGGGGGGGAGGGGGCGAAAGCTTTCTTT.

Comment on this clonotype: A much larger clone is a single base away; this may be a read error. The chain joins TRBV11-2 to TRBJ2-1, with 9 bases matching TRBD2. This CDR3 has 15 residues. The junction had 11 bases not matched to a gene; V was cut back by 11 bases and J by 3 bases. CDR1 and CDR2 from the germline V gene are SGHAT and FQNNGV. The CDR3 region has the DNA TGTGCCGGCAACCCGGGGACTAGCAGCTACAATGAGCAGTTCTTC. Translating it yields CAGNPGTSSYNEQFF.